This passage covers 25 T cell receptor beta chains from one sample sequenced in a study of blood T cell repertoires in COVID-19. Only in-frame clones appear in the TCRdb table, and some are missing; sequencing was by immunoSEQ multiplex PCR. The sample has around 35,000 clones; 85% are singletons. The sequenced material came from peripheral blood. The receptors originated from a human donor in a cohort sampled during active COVID-19.

The chain is built from TRBV7-2 and TRBJ1-2; D gene ambiguous. This CDR3 comprises 13 residues. Trimming shortened V by 3 bases and J by 3 bases, and 8 bases separated the two germline ends. Germline CDR1 is SGHTA and CDR2 is FQGNSA. The CDR3 reads CASSLARDYGYTF. The CDR3 nucleotides are TGTGCCAGCAGCTTGGCTCGGGACTATGGCTACACCTTC.

This clone was observed a handful of times. The chain joins TRBV4-1 to TRBJ1-5, with TRBD1 as a possible D gene (6 bases). Germline values: CDR1 MGHRA, CDR2 YSYEKL. This CDR3 is 15 amino acids long. V dropped 0 bases and J dropped 3 bases, with 9 bases sitting between them. In DNA, the CDR3 is TGCGCCAGCAGCCAAGAGGACAGTTTCAATCAGCCCCAGCATTTT. Its protein product is CASSQEDSFNQPQHF.

The chain has TRBV27 and TRBJ2-7; 9 nucleotides agree with TRBD1. The CDR3 has 14 residues. V shed 7 bases and J 3 bases; nucleotides not matched to a gene: 7. In germline, CDR1 is MNHEY, CDR2 SMNVEV (reference sequence). The CDR3 is CASTSWDRVYEQYF. The CDR3, as DNA: TGTGCCAGCACCTCCTGGGACAGGGTCTACGAGCAGTACTTC.

This chain joins TRBV7-3 and TRBJ2-1, with unresolved D. The CDR3 runs to 13 residues. Germline V lookup: CDR1 SGHTA, CDR2 FQGTGA. V lost 1 base to trimming and J lost 3 bases, with 4 bases between them. In nucleotides, the CDR3 is TGTGCCAGCAGCTTAAGCGGCTACAATGAGCAGTTCTTC. This sequence encodes CASSLSGYNEQFF.

The chain employs TRBV7-9 and TRBJ2-6, with D tentatively TRBD2 (5 bases). The CDR3 runs 19 residues. Trimming pared 0 bases from V and 1 base from J, leaving 16 bases between. Germline CDR1 and CDR2: SEHNR and FQNEAQ (reference sequence). As DNA, the CDR3 is TGTGCCAGCAGCTTAGCATATCTGGACTTTCTGTCTGGGGCCAACGTCCTGACTTTC. Amino acids: CASSLAYLDFLSGANVLTF.

The genes are TRBV4-1 and TRBJ2-1; tentative D call: TRBD1 (6 bases). The germline gives CDR1 MGHRA, CDR2 YSYEKL. The CDR3 runs to 16 residues. With 4 bases removed from V and 0 bases from J, the gap between germline ends came to 13 bases. CDR3 nucleotides: TGCGCCAGCAGCCCCCAGGTGGGACACTCCTACAATGAGCAGTTCTTC. Its translation: CASSPQVGHSYNEQFF.

Comment on this clone: This sample also contains other DNA sequences that code for the same CDR3. This chain uses TRBV6-5 with TRBJ2-2; possible D gene TRBD1, 6 bases. CDR1 and CDR2 (germline): MNHEY, SVGAGI. The CDR3 is 14 residues long. V was trimmed by 4 bases and J by 0 bases, leaving 6 bases between them. The CDR3 nucleotides read TGTGCCAGCAGTTCAGGGGCGAACACCGGGGAGCTGTTTTTT. Translation gives CASSSGANTGELFF.

The chain combines TRBV7-2 with TRBJ1-5, with 9 nucleotides matching TRBD1. The ends lost 1 base at V and 4 bases at J; junction bases unmatched: 2. The CDR3 is made up of 15 amino acids. Germline CDR1 and CDR2: SGHTA and FQGNSA. CDR3 loop: CASSLGDRVNQPQHF. The CDR3, as DNA: TGTGCCAGCAGCTTAGGGGACAGGGTAAATCAGCCCCAGCATTTT.

The chain joins TRBV27 to TRBJ1-1, with TRBD1 matching 7 bases. This CDR3 has 15 residues. CDR1 and CDR2 (germline): MNHEY, SMNVEV (reference sequence). Trimming cost V 2 bases and J 7 bases; bases outside gene matches: 10. CDR3 amino acids: CASSLAGTARGEAFF. The CDR3 bases are TGTGCCAGCAGTTTAGCGGGGACAGCTCGGGGTGAAGCTTTCTTT.

This chain joins TRBV6-5 and TRBJ1-5, with a weak D call TRBD1 (6 bases). The V gene lost 4 bases and the J gene lost 4 bases, with 11 bases spanning the gap. Germline-derived CDR1 and CDR2 are MNHEY and SVGAGI. CDR3 length: 14 residues. CDR3 protein: CASSSGGRNQPQHF. The CDR3 DNA sequence: TGTGCCAGCAGTTCGGGGGGCAGGAATCAGCCCCAGCATTTT.

The gene calls are TRBV27 and TRBJ1-1, with D unclear. The CDR3 totals 13 residues. V was trimmed by 3 bases and J by 0 bases, leaving 5 bases between them. The germline gives CDR1 MNHEY, CDR2 SMNVEV (reference sequence). DNA for the CDR3: TGTGCCAGCAGTTTCAGTCTGAACACTGAAGCTTTCTTT. Protein product: CASSFSLNTEAFF.

This clone is classed as medium-sized. The chain joins TRBV7-2 to TRBJ2-7; TRBD1 matches at 8 bases. CDR3 length equals 13 residues. V lost 11 bases and J lost 2; bases outside the gene matches: 8. Germline V gene sequence: CDR1 SGHTA, CDR2 FQGNSA. The DNA for the CDR3 is TGTGCCTTGACAGGACAGGGACCCTACGAGCAGTACTTC. Translation gives CALTGQGPYEQYF.

The CDR3 region has the DNA TGTGCCAGCAGCGCCGCCCAGATAGGCAGGGAACTAAGCGAGCAGTACTTC. Its protein is CASSAAQIGRELSEQYF. This chain uses TRBV7-9 with TRBJ2-7; the D gene is possibly TRBD1 (5 bases). CDR1 is SEHNR and CDR2 is FQNEAQ in the germline V gene (reference sequence). The CDR3 totals 17 residues. Between the trimmed V and J ends, which lost 5 bases and 6 bases, there was a span of 26 bases.

V usage is TRBV19 and J usage is TRBJ2-5; TRBD1 matches 10 bases. The germline gives CDR1 LNHDA, CDR2 SQIVND (reference sequence). Germline trimming cut 2 bases from V and 5 bases from J; bases unmatched to any gene: 14. This CDR3 is 18 amino acids long. The CDR3 sequence is CASSIFGGQGLGQETQYF. The CDR3, as DNA: TGTGCCAGTAGTATATTTGGGGGACAGGGGCTAGGGCAGGAGACCCAGTACTTC.

This rearrangement joins TRBV18 to TRBJ2-6, with 7 bases identical to TRBD2. Germline V lookup: CDR1 KGHSH, CDR2 LQKENI. This CDR3 has 15 residues. With 3 bases clipped from V and 2 bases from J, the junction kept 1 base outside the gene matches. DNA for the CDR3: TGTGCCAGCTCACCGGGGGGGGCTGGGGCCAACGTCCTGACTTTC. Its translation is CASSPGGAGANVLTF.

Details on this clone: Other DNA sequences in this specimen translate into the identical CDR3. The J gene is TRBJ2-3, the V gene TRBV20-1, with D uncertain. The CDR3 totals 11 residues. Germline CDR1 and CDR2: DFQATT and SNEGSKA (reference sequence). The V gene lost 2 bases and the J gene lost 5 bases, with 5 bases spanning the gap. The CDR3 here is CSARRGDTQYF. CDR3 bases: TGCAGTGCTAGAAGAGGAGATACGCAGTATTTT.

The chain recombines TRBV30 with TRBJ2-7; tentative D call: TRBD1 (6 bases). CDR1 is GTSNPN and CDR2 is SVGIG in the germline V gene (reference sequence). The V gene lost 2 bases and the J gene lost 2 bases, with 10 bases spanning the gap. This CDR3 spans 13 amino acids. The chain's CDR3 is CAWSWGPTYEQYF. The CDR3 coding sequence is TGTGCCTGGAGTTGGGGGCCAACCTACGAGCAGTACTTC.

This clone has a single count. This chain joins TRBV28 and TRBJ2-1; possible D gene TRBD1, 5 bases. Trimming pared 2 bases from V and 8 bases from J, leaving 16 bases between. CDR1 MDHEN and CDR2 SYDVKM come from the germline V gene. This CDR3 spans 15 amino acids. This CDR3 is CASSLPQQAIYEQFF. The CDR3 DNA follows: TGTGCCAGCAGTTTACCCCAACAGGCTATCTATGAGCAGTTCTTC.

V usage is TRBV11-1 and J usage is TRBJ2-7; 7 bases line up with TRBD1. The CDR3 covers 15 residues. Trimming took 5 bases from V and 0 from J; bases not matched to a gene: 7. CDR1 and CDR2 (germline): SGHAT, FQDESV (reference sequence). CDR3 amino acids: CASSEDREISYEQYF. Written as DNA, the CDR3 is TGTGCCAGCAGCGAAGACAGGGAGATCTCCTACGAGCAGTACTTC.

The rearrangement uses TRBV11-2 and TRBJ1-2, with 12 nucleotides matching TRBD1. From germline, CDR1 is SGHAT and CDR2 FQNNGV. The junction had 21 bases not matched to a gene; V was cut back by 6 bases and J by 7 bases. This CDR3 has 19 residues. CDR3 sequence (DNA): TGTGCCAGCAGACCCCCCGCCGGGACAGGGGGCGGAATGGAGGGTGGCTACACCTTC. Protein sequence: CASRPPAGTGGGMEGGYTF.

The CDR3 DNA sequence: TGTGCCAGCAGGGGGGGAGGGACCTTC. The encoded protein is CASRGGGTF. The chain joins TRBV7-9 to TRBJ1-2, with D possibly being TRBD1 (5 bases). Trimming took 6 bases from V and 14 from J, leaving 10 bases between them. CDR1 is SEHNR, CDR2 FQNEAQ, per germline (reference sequence). This CDR3 comprises 9 residues.

The rearrangement joins TRBV4-2 to TRBJ1-2, with 9 bases that match TRBD1. The germline V gene has CDR1 LGHNA and CDR2 YNFKEQ. This CDR3 spans 15 amino acids. V dropped 4 bases and J dropped 3; count of bases not matched to a gene: 6. The CDR3 region is CASSPGQGTDYGYTF. Written as DNA, the CDR3 is TGTGCCAGCAGCCCGGGACAGGGAACGGACTATGGCTACACCTTC.

This chain links TRBV6-8 with TRBJ1-5; 8 bases map to TRBD1. In germline, CDR1 is MNHGY, CDR2 SAAAGT. This CDR3 is built from 16 residues. Trimming at V came to 5 bases and at J to 7 bases, leaving 13 bases not matched to a gene. The CDR3 DNA follows: TGTGCCAGCAGTCCAATAGAGGGGACAGGACTACAGCCCCAGCATTTT. Translation: CASSPIEGTGLQPQHF.

The chain combines TRBV27 with TRBJ2-1; 13 bases line up with TRBD2. Germline V gene lookup returns CDR1 MNHEY and CDR2 SMNVEV (reference sequence). CDR3 length equals 17 residues. Unmatched junction bases numbered 10, after V lost 10 bases and J lost 1 base. CDR3 loop: CATTTRTSGRSYNEQFF. DNA for the CDR3: TGTGCCACCACGACTAGGACTAGCGGGAGATCCTACAATGAGCAGTTCTTC.

The V and J genes are TRBV24-1 and TRBJ2-1, with 10 nucleotides matching TRBD1. Looked up from germline, CDR1 is KGHDR and CDR2 is SFDVKD. V lost 4 bases, J lost 3 bases, and 11 bases stayed unmatched. The CDR3 sequence is 18 residues long. In DNA form, the CDR3 reads TGTGCCACCAGTGACTCTACCTGGGACAGGGGCTTCTACAATGAGCAGTTCTTC. This codes for CATSDSTWDRGFYNEQFF.